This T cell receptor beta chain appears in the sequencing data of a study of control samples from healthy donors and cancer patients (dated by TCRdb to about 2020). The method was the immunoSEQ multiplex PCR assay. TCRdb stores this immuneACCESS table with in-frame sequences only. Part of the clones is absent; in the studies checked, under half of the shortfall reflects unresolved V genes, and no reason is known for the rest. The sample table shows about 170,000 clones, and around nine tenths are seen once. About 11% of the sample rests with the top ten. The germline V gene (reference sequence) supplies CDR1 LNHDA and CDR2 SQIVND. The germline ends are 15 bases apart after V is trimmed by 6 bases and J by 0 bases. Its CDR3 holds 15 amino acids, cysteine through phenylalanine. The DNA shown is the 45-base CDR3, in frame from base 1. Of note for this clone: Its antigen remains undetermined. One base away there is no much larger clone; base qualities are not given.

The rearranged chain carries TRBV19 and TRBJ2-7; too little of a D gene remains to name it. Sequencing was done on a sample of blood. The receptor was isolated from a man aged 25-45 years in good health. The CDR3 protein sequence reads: CASSLRLVSSYEQYF. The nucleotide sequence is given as TGTGCCAGTAGCCTAAGACTCGTGAGCTCCTACGAGCAGTACTTC.